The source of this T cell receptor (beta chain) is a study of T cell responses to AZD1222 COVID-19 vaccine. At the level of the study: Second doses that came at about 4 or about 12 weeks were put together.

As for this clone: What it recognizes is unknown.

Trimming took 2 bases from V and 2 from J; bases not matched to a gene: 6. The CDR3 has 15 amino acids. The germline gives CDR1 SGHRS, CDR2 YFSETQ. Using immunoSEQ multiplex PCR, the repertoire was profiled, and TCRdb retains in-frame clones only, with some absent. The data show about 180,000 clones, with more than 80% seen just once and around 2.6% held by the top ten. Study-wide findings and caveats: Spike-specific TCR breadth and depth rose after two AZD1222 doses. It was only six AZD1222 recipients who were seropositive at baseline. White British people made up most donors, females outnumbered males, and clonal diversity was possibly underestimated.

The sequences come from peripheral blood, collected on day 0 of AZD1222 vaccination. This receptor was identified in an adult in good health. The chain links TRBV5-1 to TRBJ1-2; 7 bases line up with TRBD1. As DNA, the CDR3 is TGCGCCAGCAGCTTAGTTCCGGGACAGAACTATGGCTACACCTTC. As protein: CASSLVPGQNYGYTF.